This TCR beta chain emerged from a study of OX40 agonist ivuxolimab in advanced cancers. In the study overall: A male proportion of about 80% was recorded, with mean age approximately 57 years and range about 20 to 85.

General study points: Dose levels from 0.1 to 3.0 mg/kg saw CD4+ and CD8+ blood T cells expand clonally by week 6.

The CDR3 sequence is 14 residues long. Trimming removed 10 bases from V and 2 bases from J; junction bases left unmatched: 5. The germline V gene has CDR1 MGHDK and CDR2 SYGVNS. Sampling times: baseline, cycle 4 day 1, cycle 7 day 1. With regard to this clone: Its target is not known.

Clones were sequenced by immunoSEQ multiplex PCR, and TCRdb holds only the in-frame ones, with some missing. Counted here are about 50,000 clones, about 81% occurring once; the ten biggest clones make up under 9.5%. The origin of this receptor is an adult with an advanced solid tumor such as melanoma, head and neck, liver or kidney cancer. Sequenced here: CD4+ or CD8+ T cells sorted from blood, sampled in a trial of the OX40 agonist ivuxolimab. The rearrangement links TRBV25-1 to TRBJ2-2, with 9 bases lining up with TRBD2. The CDR3 region is CATRLAENTGELFF. The CDR3 region has the DNA TGTGCCACCCGACTAGCGGAAAACACCGGGGAGCTGTTTTTT.